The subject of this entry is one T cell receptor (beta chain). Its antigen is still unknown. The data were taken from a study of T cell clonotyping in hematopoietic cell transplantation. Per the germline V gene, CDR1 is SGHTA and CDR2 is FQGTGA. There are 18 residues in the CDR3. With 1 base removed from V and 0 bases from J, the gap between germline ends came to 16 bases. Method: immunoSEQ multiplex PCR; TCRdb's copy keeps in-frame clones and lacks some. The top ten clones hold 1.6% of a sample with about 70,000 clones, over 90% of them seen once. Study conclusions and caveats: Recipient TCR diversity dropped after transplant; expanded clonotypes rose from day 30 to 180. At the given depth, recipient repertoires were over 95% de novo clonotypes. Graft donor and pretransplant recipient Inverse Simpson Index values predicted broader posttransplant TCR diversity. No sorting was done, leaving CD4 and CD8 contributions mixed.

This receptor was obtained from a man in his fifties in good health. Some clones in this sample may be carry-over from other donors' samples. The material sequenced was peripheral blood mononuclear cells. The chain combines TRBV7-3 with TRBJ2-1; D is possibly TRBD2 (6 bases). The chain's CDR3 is CASSLNGLAGSSYNEQFF. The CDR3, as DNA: TGTGCCAGCAGCTTAAATGGCCTGGCCGGGAGCTCCTACAATGAGCAGTTCTTC.